Given below is one T cell receptor (beta chain) in context. This sample stems from a study of shared T cell receptors in the human thymus. Germline CDR1 is MNHNS and CDR2 is SASEGT. Trimming cost V 0 bases and J 1 base; bases outside gene matches: 8. This CDR3 spans 17 amino acids. Repertoires were generated with immunoSEQ multiplex PCR, while TCRdb's copy carries only in-frame clones and drops some. The sample contains under 850,000 clones, more than 75% of which appear only once. These sequences were also reported in another study, on human thymus T cells. Turning to that study: Healthy Finnish infants undergoing corrective surgery for congenital heart defects were the donors. Corrective cardiac operations yielded the resected thymus tissue. Among thymic and blood repertoires, usage of V and J genes appeared biased. Thymic repertoires from unrelated individuals overlapped highly, related research reported.

The TCR sequence derives from a boy in the first two years of life with a congenital heart defect. The sample was thymocytes. This rearrangement joins TRBV6-1 to TRBJ1-1; 7 bases align to TRBD1. The CDR3 sequence: CASSEALTGIGNTEAFF. DNA for the CDR3: TGTGCCAGCAGTGAAGCCCTGACAGGGATCGGGAACACTGAAGCTTTCTTT.